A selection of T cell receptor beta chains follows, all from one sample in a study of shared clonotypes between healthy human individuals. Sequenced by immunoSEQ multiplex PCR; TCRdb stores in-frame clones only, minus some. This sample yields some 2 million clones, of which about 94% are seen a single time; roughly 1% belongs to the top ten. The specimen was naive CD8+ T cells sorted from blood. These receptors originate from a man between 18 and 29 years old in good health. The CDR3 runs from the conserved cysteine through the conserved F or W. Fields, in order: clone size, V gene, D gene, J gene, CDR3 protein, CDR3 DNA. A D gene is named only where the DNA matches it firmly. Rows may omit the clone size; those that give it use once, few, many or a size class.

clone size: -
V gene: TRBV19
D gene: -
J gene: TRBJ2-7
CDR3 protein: CASSMGGGEQYF
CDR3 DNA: TGTGCCAGTAGTATGGGGGGAGGCGAGCAGTACTTC

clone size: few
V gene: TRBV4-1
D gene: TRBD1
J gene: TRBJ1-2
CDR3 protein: CASSPDRDRYGYTF
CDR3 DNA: TGCGCCAGCAGCCCCGACAGGGACCGATATGGCTACACCTTC

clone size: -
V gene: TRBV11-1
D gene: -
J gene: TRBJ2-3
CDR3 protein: CASSPPVGLTDTQYF
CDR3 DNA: TGTGCCAGCAGCCCCCCAGTGGGGCTCACAGATACGCAGTATTTT

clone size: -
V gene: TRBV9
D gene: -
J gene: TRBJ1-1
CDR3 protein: CASSVEGEINEAFF
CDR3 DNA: TGTGCCAGCAGCGTAGAGGGAGAAATCAATGAAGCTTTCTTT

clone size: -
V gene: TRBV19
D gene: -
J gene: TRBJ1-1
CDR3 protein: CASSVANTEAFF
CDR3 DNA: TGTGCCAGTAGTGTAGCGAACACTGAAGCTTTCTTT

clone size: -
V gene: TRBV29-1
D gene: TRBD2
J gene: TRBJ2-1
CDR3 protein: CSVEGSLAGEYNEQFF
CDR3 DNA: TGCAGCGTTGAAGGTTCCCTAGCGGGGGAATACAATGAGCAGTTCTTC

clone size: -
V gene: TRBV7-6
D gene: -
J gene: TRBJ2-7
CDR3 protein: CASSSPVGESYEQYF
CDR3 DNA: TGTGCCAGCAGCTCCCCGGTTGGGGAGTCCTACGAGCAGTACTTC

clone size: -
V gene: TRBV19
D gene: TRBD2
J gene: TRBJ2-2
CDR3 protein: CASSIQPGLATGELFF
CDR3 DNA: TGTGCCAGTAGTATCCAACCGGGACTAGCAACCGGGGAGCTGTTTTTT

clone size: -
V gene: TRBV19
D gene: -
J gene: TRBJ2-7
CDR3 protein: CASSIGGVGYEQYF
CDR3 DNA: TGTGCCAGTAGTATCGGAGGTGTGGGCTACGAGCAGTACTTC

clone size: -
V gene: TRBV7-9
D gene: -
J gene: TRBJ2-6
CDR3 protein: CASSLVGLNSGANVLTF
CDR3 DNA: TGTGCCAGCAGCTTAGTCGGACTCAACTCTGGGGCCAACGTCCTGACTTTC

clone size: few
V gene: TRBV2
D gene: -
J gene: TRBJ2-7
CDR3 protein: CASSGGHRAYEQYF
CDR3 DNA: TGTGCCAGCAGTGGGGGACACAGGGCCTACGAGCAGTACTTC

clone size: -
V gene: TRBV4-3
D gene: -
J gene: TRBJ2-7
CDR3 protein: CASSQELLPGPEYYEQYF
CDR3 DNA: TGCGCCAGCAGCCAAGAACTGTTGCCTGGTCCGGAGTACTACGAGCAGTACTTC

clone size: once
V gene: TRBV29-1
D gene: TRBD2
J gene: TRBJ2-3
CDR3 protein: CSAVAGPSTDTQYF
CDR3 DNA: TGCAGCGCGGTAGCGGGACCGAGCACAGATACGCAGTATTTT

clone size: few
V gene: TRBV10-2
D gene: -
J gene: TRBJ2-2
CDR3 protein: CASSVGDGRIGELFF
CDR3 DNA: TGCGCCAGCAGTGTAGGGGACGGAAGGATCGGGGAGCTGTTTTTT

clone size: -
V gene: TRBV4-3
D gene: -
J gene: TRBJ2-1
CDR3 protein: CASSQEVPGLAYNEQFF
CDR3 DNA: TGCGCCAGCAGCCAAGAGGTTCCGGGACTCGCTTACAATGAGCAGTTCTTC

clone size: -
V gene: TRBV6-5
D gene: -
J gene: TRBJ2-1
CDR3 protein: CASSYSSWVGNEQFF
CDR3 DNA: TGTGCCAGCAGTTACTCGTCCTGGGTGGGCAATGAGCAGTTCTTC

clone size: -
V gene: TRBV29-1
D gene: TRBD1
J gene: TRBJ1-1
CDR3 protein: CSVTGGPSNTEAFF
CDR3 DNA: TGCAGCGTTACAGGGGGCCCTTCGAACACTGAAGCTTTCTTT

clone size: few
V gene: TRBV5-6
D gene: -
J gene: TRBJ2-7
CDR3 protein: CASSLMAGLFSYEQYF
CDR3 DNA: TGTGCCAGCAGCTTGATGGCAGGGCTGTTCTCCTACGAGCAGTACTTC

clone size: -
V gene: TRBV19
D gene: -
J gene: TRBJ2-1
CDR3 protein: CATLRMGQELYNEQFF
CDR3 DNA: TGTGCCACCTTAAGGATGGGTCAGGAGCTATACAATGAGCAGTTCTTC

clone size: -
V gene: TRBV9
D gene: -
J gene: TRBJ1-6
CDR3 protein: CASSLSGTSNSPLHF
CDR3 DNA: TGTGCCAGCAGCCTCTCGGGGACTTCCAATTCACCCCTCCACTTT